Sequencing of this T cell receptor beta chain was carried out in a study of CD8+ T cells in alopecia areata. cDNA reverse transcribed from extracted RNA served as the sequencing template. TCRdb keeps only in-frame clones here, not all; method: immunoSEQ multiplex PCR. This table holds around 100,000 clones, around 86% found once. Treatment of the sample: oral pan-JAK inhibitor, 5-10 mg twice daily. Germline CDR1 reads SGDLS; CDR2 reads YYNGEE. The CDR3 runs 14 residues. Between the trimmed V and J ends, which lost 6 bases and 0 bases, there was a span of 13 bases. The sequencing used CD8+ T cells sorted from blood, collected at roughly week 30, from a patient treated with tofacitinib. The TCR originated in a human donor with alopecia areata. This chain uses TRBV9 with TRBJ2-7; no firm D call. The CDR3 here is CASTTWACSYEQYF. CDR3 DNA sequence: TGTGCCAGCACGACGTGGGCTTGCTCCTACGAGCAGTACTTC.